One and the same sample provided the 12 T cell receptor beta chains below, sequenced in a study of blood T cells in healthy people across ages. For the second PCR, which ran for about 6 to 11 cycles, a sample-barcoded 5' primer and a J-beta primer mix were used. TCRdb re-analysed the 5' RACE reads in MiXCR, keeping a single row per CDR3 protein. The repertoire consists of fewer than 950,000 distinct CDR3 sequences, with approximately 35% occurring once and the leading ten covering 13%. Sequencing used blood. The source is a man between 18 and 29 years old in good health.

A few counts support this clonotype. This rearrangement joins TRBV15 to TRBJ2-3; D unclear. This CDR3 is built from 13 residues. V was clipped by 5 bases and J by 2 bases, with 8 bases between them. Germline V CDR1 and CDR2: LNHNV, YYDKDF (reference sequence). The CDR3, as DNA: TGTGCCACCAGCGTCAAACCCACAGATACGCAGTATTTT. This translates into CATSVKPTDTQYF.

The rearrangement uses TRBV27 and TRBJ1-1; D gene unclear. The CDR3 has 15 residues. Trimming shortened V by 5 bases and J by 5 bases, and 18 bases separated the two germline ends. Germline V gene lookup returns CDR1 MNHEY and CDR2 SMNVEV (reference sequence). The CDR3 region is CASSITGFMGTEAFF. The DNA for the CDR3 is TGTGCCAGCAGTATAACCGGGTTCATGGGGACTGAAGCTTTCTTT.

This chain connects TRBV5-1 to TRBJ1-1, with TRBD1 as a possible D gene (5 bases). Trimming pared 3 bases from V and 3 bases from J, leaving 21 bases between. Germline V gives CDR1 SGHRS, CDR2 YFSETQ. CDR3 length equals 17 residues. CDR3 sequence (DNA): TGCGCCAGCAGCTCGGGCCAGGGAGGGCGATTTGACACTGAAGCTTTCTTT. Translating it yields CASSSGQGGRFDTEAFF.

In its sample, this clonotype was seen many times. J is TRBJ1-2 and V is TRBV12-3 or TRBV12-4, with D maybe TRBD1 (6 bases). There are 14 residues in the CDR3. Deletions cut 3 bases from V and 7 bases from J, with 15 bases between. CDR3 DNA: TGTGCCAGCAGTTTTTCTCCGGGGGCAGGTGGCTACACCTTC. This gives the protein CASSFSPGAGGYTF.

J is TRBJ1-2 and V is TRBV19; TRBD1 matches 8 bases. Germline trimming cut 6 bases from V and 8 bases from J; bases unmatched to any gene: 11. This CDR3 spans 14 amino acids. The germline V gene encodes CDR1 LNHDA and CDR2 SQIVND (reference sequence). CDR3 nucleotide sequence: TGTGCCAGTAGCTACGACAGGGGTGTGTCGGGCTACACCTTC. Its protein is CASSYDRGVSGYTF. The whole variable domain, filled in from reference TRBV19 and TRBJ1-2, reads DGGITQSPKYLFRKEGQNVTLSCEQNLNHDAMYWYRQDPGQGLRLIYYSQIVNDFQKGDIAEGYSVSREKKESFPLTVTSAQKNPTAFYLCASSYDRGVSGYTFGSGTRLTVV.

This clonotype was found many times. The rearrangement uses TRBV7-2 and TRBJ2-3, with 10 bases lining up with TRBD2. V lost 5 bases, J lost 4 bases, and 9 bases stayed unmatched. The germline CDR1 and CDR2 sequences are SGHTA and FQGNSA. The length of the CDR3 is 16 residues. The CDR3 region is CASSPPTSGWADTQYF. The CDR3 region has the DNA TGTGCCAGCAGCCCGCCGACTAGCGGGTGGGCAGATACGCAGTATTTT.

This clonotype has more than one count but fewer than ten. The chain couples TRBV7-9 to TRBJ1-2; 9 bases agree with TRBD1. Germline CDR1 reads SEHNR; CDR2 reads FQNEAQ (reference sequence). The V and J ends lost 4 bases and 3 bases, in that order; junction bases with no gene match: 3. CDR3 length: 14 residues. This CDR3 reads CASSWGQGYYGYTF. CDR3 nucleotide sequence: TGTGCCAGCAGCTGGGGACAGGGCTACTATGGCTACACCTTC.

A note on this clonotype: Given a much more abundant clone one base away, this may be a read error. V gene TRBV9 combines with J gene TRBJ2-1, with a possible D match to TRBD2 (7 bases). This CDR3 contains 16 residues. CDR1 SGDLS and CDR2 YYNGEE come from the germline V gene. The CDR3 sequence: CGSSHPGGLSIKEQFF. CDR3 DNA: TGTGGCAGCAGCCACCCCGGGGGGCTTTCCATAAAGGAGCAGTTCTTC.

This clonotype was counted at least ten times. The rearrangement joins TRBV4-1 to TRBJ2-1; TRBD2 is a possible D gene (7 bases). The CDR3 has 17 amino acids. Germline V gene lookup returns CDR1 MGHRA and CDR2 YSYEKL. Trimming cost V 2 bases and J 2 bases, with 16 bases left between them. CDR3 amino acids: CASSQMGGGGTYNEQFF. As DNA, the CDR3 is TGCGCCAGCAGCCAAATGGGAGGCGGGGGCACCTACAATGAGCAGTTCTTC.

For this clonotype: This could be a read error, since a much larger clone is one nucleotide away. The chain combines TRBV29-1 with TRBJ2-1, with 8 positions matching TRBD2. Germline values: CDR1 SQVTM, CDR2 ANQGSEA. The CDR3 has 14 amino acids. CDR3 coding DNA: TGCTGCGTTGAGGGCGGGGGGCCCCACAATGAGCAGTTCTTC. Amino acids: CCVEGGGPHNEQFF.

V and J are TRBV6-5 and TRBJ2-2, with TRBD1 matching over 7 bases. The CDR3 contains 16 residues. Trimming at V came to 5 bases and at J to 8 bases, leaving 14 bases not matched to a gene. Germline values: CDR1 MNHEY, CDR2 SVGAGI. The CDR3 bases are TGTGCCAGCAGTGCGAGACAGGGTCGCAAGAGGGGGGAGCTGTTTTTT. Encoded protein: CASSARQGRKRGELFF.

The sample holds many counts of this clonotype. This chain connects TRBV12-3 or TRBV12-4 to TRBJ2-7; D call uncertain. The V end was cut by 2 bases, the J end by 7 bases, with 12 bases between. The CDR3 has 13 amino acids. CDR3 bases: TGTGCCAGCAGTTTAAACAGTTACAATGAGCAGTACTTC. Translating it yields CASSLNSYNEQYF.